This T cell receptor beta chain emerged from a study of response to subunit inactivated influenza vaccine listed by TCRdb under 2018. Notes on the research overall: The study used deep quantitative T cell receptor repertoire profiling to track responses to a trivalent subunit inactivated influenza vaccine.

For CDR1 and CDR2, the germline V gene lists MGHRA and YSYEKL. Trimming costs V 3 bases and J 1 base, and their ends lie 17 bases apart. The CDR3 spans 17 residues, from the cysteine through the phenylalanine. Only the CDR3 part of the read is kept: 51 bases, read in frame from the first base. Only a few counts were recorded for this clonotype. Its antigen specificity is not known. No qualities accompany the bases; no much larger clone lies one base away. On the study overall, not on this receptor specifically: The authors suggested that each seasonal influenza vaccination may recruit only a limited number of new T cells.

Libraries were built with RT-PCR. The run used an Illumina HiSeq 2500. Using fastp at Q25 and MiXCR, TCRdb reprocessed the public reads and kept productive beta chains. Each entry is one CDR3 protein sequence, shown with its most common DNA and genes. The table for this sample lists about 610,000 distinct CDR3 sequences; about 15% of them were counted only once. Of the sample, around 10% is held by the ten largest clones. Recombination joined TRBV4-1 with TRBJ2-3, and the D gene may be TRBD1, 6 bases matching. This sequence was found in a man aged 45-65 years who received an inactivated influenza vaccine. Donor details come from another sample of the same person, matched by shared clones. The input for sequencing was PBMCs from blood, taken about 12 days after vaccination. The CDR3 region has the sequence CASSQEATGTGTDTQYF. The sequence in DNA is TGCGCCAGCAGCCAGGAAGCCACAGGGACCGGCACAGATACGCAGTATTTT.